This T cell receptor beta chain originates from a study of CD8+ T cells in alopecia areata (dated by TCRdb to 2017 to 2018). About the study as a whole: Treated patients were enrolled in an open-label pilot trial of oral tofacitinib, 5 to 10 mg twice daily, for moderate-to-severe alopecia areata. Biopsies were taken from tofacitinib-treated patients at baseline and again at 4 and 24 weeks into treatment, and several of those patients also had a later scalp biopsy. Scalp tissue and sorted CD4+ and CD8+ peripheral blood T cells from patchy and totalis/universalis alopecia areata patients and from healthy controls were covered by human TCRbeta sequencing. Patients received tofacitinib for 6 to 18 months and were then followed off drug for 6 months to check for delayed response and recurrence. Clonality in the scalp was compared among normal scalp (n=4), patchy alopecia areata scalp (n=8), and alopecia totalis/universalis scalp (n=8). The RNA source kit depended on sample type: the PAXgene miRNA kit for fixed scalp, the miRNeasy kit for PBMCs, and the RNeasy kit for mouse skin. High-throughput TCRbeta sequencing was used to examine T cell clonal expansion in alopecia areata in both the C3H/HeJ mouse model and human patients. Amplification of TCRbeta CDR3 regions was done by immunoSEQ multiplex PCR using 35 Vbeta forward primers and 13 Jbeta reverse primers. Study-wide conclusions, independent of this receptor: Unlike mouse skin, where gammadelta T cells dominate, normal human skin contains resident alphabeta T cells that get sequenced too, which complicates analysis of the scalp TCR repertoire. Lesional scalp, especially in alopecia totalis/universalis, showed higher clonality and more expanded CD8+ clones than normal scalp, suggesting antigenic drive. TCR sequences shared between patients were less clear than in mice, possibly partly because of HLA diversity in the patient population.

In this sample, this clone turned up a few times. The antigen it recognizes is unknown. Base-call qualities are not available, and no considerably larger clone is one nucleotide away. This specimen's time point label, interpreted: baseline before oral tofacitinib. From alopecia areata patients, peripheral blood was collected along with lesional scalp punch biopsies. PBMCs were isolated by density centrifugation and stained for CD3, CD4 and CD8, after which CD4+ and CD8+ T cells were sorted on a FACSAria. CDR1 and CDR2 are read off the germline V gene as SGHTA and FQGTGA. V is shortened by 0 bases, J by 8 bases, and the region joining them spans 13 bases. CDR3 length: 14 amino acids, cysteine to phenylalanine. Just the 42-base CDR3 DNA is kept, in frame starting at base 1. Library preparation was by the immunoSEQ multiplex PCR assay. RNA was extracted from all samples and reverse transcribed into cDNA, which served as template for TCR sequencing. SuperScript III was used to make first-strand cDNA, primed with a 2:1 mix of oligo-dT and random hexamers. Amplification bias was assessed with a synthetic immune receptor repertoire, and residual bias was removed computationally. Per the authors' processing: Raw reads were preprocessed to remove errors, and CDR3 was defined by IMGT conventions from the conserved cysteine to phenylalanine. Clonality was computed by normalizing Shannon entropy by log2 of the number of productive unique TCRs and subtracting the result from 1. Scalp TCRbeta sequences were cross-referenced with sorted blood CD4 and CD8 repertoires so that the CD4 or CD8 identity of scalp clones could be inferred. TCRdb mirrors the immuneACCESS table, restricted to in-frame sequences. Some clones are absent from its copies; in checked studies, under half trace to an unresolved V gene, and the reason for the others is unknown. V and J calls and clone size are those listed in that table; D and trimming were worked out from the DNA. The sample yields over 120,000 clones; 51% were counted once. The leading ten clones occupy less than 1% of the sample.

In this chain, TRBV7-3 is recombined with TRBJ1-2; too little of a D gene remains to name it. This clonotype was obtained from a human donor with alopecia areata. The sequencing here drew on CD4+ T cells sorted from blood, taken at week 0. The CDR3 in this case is CASSLTGLTGGYTF. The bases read TGTGCCAGCAGCTTAACGGGTTTGACGGGAGGCTACACCTTC. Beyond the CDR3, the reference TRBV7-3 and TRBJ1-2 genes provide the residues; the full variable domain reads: GAGVSQTPSNKVTEKGKYVELRCDPISGHTALYWYRQSLGQGPEFLIYFQGTGAADDSGLPNDRFFAVRPEGSVSTLKIQRTERGDSAVYLCASSLTGLTGGYTFGSGTRLTVV.